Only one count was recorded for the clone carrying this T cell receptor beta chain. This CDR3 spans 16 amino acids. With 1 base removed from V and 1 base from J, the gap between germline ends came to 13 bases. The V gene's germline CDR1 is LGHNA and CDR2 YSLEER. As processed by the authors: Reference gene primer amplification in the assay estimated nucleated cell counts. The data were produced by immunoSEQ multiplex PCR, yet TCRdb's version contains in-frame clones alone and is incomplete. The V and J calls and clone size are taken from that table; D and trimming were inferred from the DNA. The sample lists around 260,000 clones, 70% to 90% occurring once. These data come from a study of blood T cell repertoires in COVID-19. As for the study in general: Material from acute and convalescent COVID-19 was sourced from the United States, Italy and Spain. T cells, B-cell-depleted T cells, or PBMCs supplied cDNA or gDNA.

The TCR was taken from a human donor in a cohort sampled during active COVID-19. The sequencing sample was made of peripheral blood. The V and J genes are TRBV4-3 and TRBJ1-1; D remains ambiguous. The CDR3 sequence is CASSQGVRHTNTEAFF. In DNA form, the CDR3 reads TGCGCCAGCAGCCAAGGGGTCCGACACACGAACACTGAAGCTTTCTTT.